The T cell receptor (beta chain) described here comes from a study of blood T cell repertoires in COVID-19 (TCRdb year 2020). Looking at the study overall: The collaborator samples originated in the United States, Italy and Spain and spanned the acute and convalescent phases of COVID-19. The dataset comprised deeply sampled blood TCRbeta repertoires from subjects exposed to, actively infected with, or recovered from COVID-19. The prospective study material was composed of cDNA or gDNA derived from T cells, B-cell-depleted T cells, or PBMCs. Where available, HLA class I and class II types were taken from metadata supplied by the sample provider and were not determined by assay-based typing. The repertoires were released in a freely available public database intended as a resource for research on the immune response to SARS-CoV-2. Samples were obtained from the ongoing ImmuneRACE study (first 160 participants) and from 1,200 or so subjects provided by 6 global collaborators. Sample metadata almost always included a de-identified subject ID, COVID-19 status, age in years and sex. Broader findings and caveats from the paper: The amount of clinical and demographic metadata varied by source and participant and was provided uncurated.

TCRbeta CDR3 regions were amplified from genomic DNA using the immunoSEQ Assay, a bias-controlled multiplex PCR. The paper's data handling went like this. The number of nucleated cells in each sample was estimated by amplification of reference gene primers within the assay. Sequence reads were collapsed and filtered to measure the absolute abundance of every unique TCRbeta CDR3 rearrangement. Productive Simpson clonality was computed per sample as the square root of Simpson's diversity index over productive rearrangements. TCRdb re-hosts the immuneACCESS table, in-frame sequences only. Its copies lack some clones; in the studies checked, an unresolved V gene accounts for under half of them, and the cause for the rest is not known. V, J and clone size reflect that table, while D and trimming were determined from the DNA. The sample table records some 90,000 clones; about 88% of these occur just once. The ten largest account for 8.5% to 10% of the sample.

Comment on this clone: Its binding antigen is unknown. Base quality data are lacking; no much larger clone is found one base away.

Each collaborating institution followed its own protocols to collect whole blood in K2EDTA tubes. For TCRbeta analysis, collaborators shipped samples as frozen whole blood, isolated PBMCs, or DNA extracted from either of those sample types. The clonotype comes from a man over 45 with acute or convalescent COVID-19. The sequenced sample consisted of peripheral blood.

The CDR3 region: CASSLAGMSTGELFF. Read as DNA, the sequence is TGCGCCAGCAGCTTAGCCGGGATGTCGACCGGGGAGCTGTTTTTT. This chain is built from TRBV5-1 and TRBJ2-2; a tentative D match to TRBD2 spans 5 bases. The cysteine opens and the phenylalanine closes a CDR3 of 15 amino acids. Solely the CDR3 DNA is kept, with 45 bases framed from the first base. Relative to germline, V is 2 bases shorter and J is 5 bases shorter, with 13 bases between their ends. CDR1 and CDR2, looked up from the germline V gene, are SGHRS and YFSETQ.